The clone carrying this T cell receptor beta chain came up many times. This sample was included in a study of metastatic and nonmetastatic thyroid tumors. Study context: Across peripheral blood and tumor or nodule tissue samples taken from malignant and benign thyroid patients, the repertoires were compared with one another.

All patients were untreated before thyroid surgery. As processed by the authors: Researchers built a distant-metastasis classifier for papillary thyroid cancer that drew on CDR3 differences across clinicopathological groups. TCRdb re-clonotyped the PCR reads through MiXCR. For this entry, the V and J calls and clone size follow TCRdb and not the study's own pipeline. The sample has about 25,000 clones, about 13% seen once. V was cut by 5 bases and J by 5 bases, with 9 bases left in between. This CDR3 has 13 residues. Looked up from germline, CDR1 is SGHTA and CDR2 is FQGTGA. This chain links TRBV7-3 with TRBJ2-2; D is ambiguous. Input material: blood. The receptor was derived from a female donor with papillary thyroid cancer or a benign thyroid nodule (not recorded which). Some clones in this sample may be carry-over from other donors' samples. This CDR3 is CASSPRLTGELFF. DNA for the CDR3: TGTGCCAGCAGCCCGCGGTTGACCGGGGAGCTGTTTTTT.